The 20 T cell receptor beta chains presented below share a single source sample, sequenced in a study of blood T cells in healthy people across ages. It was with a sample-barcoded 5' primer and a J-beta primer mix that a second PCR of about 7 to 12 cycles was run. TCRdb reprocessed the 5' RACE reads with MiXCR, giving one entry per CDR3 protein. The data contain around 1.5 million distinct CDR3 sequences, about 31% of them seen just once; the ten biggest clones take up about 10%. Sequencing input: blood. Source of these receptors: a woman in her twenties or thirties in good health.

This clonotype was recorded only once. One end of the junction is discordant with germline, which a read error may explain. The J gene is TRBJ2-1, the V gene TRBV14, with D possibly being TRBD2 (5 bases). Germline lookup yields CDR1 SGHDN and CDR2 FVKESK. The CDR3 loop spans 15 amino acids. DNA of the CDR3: TGTGCCAGCAGCCAAGTTATTCTTGGACTCAATGAGCGGTTCTTC. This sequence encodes CASSQVILGLNERFF.

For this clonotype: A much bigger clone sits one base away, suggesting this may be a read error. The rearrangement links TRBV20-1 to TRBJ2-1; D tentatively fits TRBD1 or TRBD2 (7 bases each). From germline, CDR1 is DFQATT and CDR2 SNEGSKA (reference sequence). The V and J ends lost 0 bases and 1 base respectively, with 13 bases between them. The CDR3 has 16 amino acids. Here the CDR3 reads CSARDQGGGSYNEQFF. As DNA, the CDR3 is TGCAGTGCTAGAGATCAGGGGGGGGGTTCCTACAATGAGCAGTTCTTC.

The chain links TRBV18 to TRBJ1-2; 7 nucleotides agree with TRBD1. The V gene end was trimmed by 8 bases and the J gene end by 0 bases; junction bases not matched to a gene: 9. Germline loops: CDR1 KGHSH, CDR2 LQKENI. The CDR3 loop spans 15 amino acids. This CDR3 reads CASTTGQRANYGYTF. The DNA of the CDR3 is TGTGCCAGCACGACAGGGCAGCGAGCTAACTATGGCTACACCTTC.

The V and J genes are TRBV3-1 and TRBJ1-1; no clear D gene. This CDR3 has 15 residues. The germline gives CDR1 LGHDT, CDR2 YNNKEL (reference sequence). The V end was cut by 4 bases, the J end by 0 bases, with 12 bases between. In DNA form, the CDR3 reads TGTGCCAGCAGCCTTAAACCTGGATTGAACACTGAAGCTTTCTTT. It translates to CASSLKPGLNTEAFF.

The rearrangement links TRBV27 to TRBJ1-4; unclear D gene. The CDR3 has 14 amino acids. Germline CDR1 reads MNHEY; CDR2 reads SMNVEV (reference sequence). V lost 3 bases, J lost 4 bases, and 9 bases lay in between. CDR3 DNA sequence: TGTGCCAGCAGTTTTCTCAGTTTTAATGAAAAACTGTTTTTT. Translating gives CASSFLSFNEKLFF.

CDR3 sequence: CSASWAGETTGELFF. Written as DNA, the CDR3 is TGCAGTGCCAGTTGGGCGGGAGAGACCACCGGGGAGCTGTTTTTT. The gene calls are TRBV20-1 and TRBJ2-2, with 7 bases that match TRBD2. Germline CDR1 DFQATT, CDR2 SNEGSKA (reference sequence). The trim removed 6 bases at V and 4 bases at J, leaving 11 bases unmatched. This CDR3 is built from 15 residues.

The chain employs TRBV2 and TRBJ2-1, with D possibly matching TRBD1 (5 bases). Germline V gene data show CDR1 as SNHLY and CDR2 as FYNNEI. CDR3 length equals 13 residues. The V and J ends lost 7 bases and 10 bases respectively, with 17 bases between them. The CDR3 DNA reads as TGTGCCAGCACCGGGCTCCCTAGGGGAGAGCAGTTCTTC. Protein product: CASTGLPRGEQFF.

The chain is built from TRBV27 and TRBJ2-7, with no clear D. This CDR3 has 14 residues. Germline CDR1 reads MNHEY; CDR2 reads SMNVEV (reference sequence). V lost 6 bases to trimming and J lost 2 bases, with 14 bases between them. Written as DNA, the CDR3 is TGTGCCAGCAGGCCTACTCCGGCTACCTACGAGCAGTACTTC. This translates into CASRPTPATYEQYF.

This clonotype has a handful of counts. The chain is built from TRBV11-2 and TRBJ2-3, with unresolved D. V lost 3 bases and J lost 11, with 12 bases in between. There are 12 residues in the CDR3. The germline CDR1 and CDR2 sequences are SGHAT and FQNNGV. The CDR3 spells CASSLEGRGQYF. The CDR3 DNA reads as TGTGCCAGCAGCTTGGAAGGGCGTGGGCAGTATTTT. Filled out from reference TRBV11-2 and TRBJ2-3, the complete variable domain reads EAGVAQSPRYKIIEKRQSVAFWCNPISGHATLYWYQQILGQGPKLLIQFQNNGVVDDSQLPKDRFSAERLKGVDSTLKIQPAKLEDSAVYLCASSLEGRGQYFGPGTRLTVL.

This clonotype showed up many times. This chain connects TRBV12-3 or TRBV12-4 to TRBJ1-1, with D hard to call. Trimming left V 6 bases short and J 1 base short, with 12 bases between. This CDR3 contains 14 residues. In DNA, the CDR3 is TGTGCCAGCAGCCAAGGGTCACGGAACACTGAAGCTTTCTTT. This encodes CASSQGSRNTEAFF.

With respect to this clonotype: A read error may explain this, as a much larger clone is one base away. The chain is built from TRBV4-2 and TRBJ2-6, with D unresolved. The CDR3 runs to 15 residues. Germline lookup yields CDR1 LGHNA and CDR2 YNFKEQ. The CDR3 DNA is TGTGTCAGCAGCCGAGGCCTTGAGAGGGCCAACGTCCTGACTTTC. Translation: CVSSRGLERANVLTF.

CDR3 bases: TGTGCCAGCGTGCGGAAGGTCATGAACACTGAAGCTTTCTTT. Residues: CASVRKVMNTEAFF. The chain employs TRBV7-2 and TRBJ1-1; D unclear. Germline V gene data show CDR1 as SGHTA and CDR2 as FQGNSA. CDR3 length: 14 residues. V lost 8 bases and J 0 bases, leaving 13 bases between the germline ends. The entire variable domain, with the rest obtained from reference TRBV7-2 and TRBJ1-1, is as follows: GAGVSQSPSNKVTEKGKDVELRCDPISGHTALYWYRQSLGQGLEFLIYFQGNSAPDKSGLPSDRFSAERTGGSVSTLTIQRTQQEDSAVYLCASVRKVMNTEAFFGQGTRLTVV.

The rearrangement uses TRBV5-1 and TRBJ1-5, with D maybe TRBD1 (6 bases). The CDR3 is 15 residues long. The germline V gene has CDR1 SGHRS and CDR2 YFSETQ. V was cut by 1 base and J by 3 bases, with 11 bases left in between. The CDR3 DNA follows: TGCGCCAGCAGCTTGAAAGGGGGTGTCAATCAGCCCCAGCATTTT. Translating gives CASSLKGGVNQPQHF.

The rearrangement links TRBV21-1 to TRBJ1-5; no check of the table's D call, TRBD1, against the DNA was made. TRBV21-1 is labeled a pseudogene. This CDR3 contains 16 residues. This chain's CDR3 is CASSKPGQGARQPQHF. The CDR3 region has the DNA TGTGCCAGCAGCAAACCGGGACAGGGGGCGAGGCAGCCCCAGCATTTT.

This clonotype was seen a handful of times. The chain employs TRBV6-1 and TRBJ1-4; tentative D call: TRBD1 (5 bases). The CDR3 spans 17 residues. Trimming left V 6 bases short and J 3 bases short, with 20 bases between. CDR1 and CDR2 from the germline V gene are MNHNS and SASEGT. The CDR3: CASRTAGRVGANEKLFF. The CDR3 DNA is TGTGCCAGCAGGACTGCCGGGAGGGTAGGGGCTAATGAAAAACTGTTTTTT.

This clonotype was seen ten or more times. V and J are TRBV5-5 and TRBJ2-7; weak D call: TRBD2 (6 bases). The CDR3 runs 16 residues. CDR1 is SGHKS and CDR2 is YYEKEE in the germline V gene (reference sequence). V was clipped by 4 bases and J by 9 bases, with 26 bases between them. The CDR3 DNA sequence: TGTGCCAGCAGCCGATATAACAAAATTGGAGGGAGTGGGCAGTACTTC. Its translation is CASSRYNKIGGSGQYF.

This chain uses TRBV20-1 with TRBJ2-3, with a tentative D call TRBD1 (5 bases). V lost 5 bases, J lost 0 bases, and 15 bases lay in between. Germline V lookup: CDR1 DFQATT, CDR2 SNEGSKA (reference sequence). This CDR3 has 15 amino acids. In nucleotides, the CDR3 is TGCAGTGCTGTCAGTAGGGGCCTTAGCACAGATACGCAGTATTTT. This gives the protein CSAVSRGLSTDTQYF.

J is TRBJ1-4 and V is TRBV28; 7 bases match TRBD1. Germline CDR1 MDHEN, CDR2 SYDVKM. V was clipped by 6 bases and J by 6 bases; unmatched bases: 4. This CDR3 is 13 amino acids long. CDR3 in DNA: TGTGCCAGCAGACAGGGGAATCATGAAAAACTGTTTTTT. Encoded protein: CASRQGNHEKLFF.

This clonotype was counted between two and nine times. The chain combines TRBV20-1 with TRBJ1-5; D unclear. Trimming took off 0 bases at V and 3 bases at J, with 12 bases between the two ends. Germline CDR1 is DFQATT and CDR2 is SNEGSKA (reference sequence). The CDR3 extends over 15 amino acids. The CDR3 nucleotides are TGCAGTGCTAGAGATCCGGGGAATTCCAATCAGCCCCAGCATTTT. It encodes CSARDPGNSNQPQHF.

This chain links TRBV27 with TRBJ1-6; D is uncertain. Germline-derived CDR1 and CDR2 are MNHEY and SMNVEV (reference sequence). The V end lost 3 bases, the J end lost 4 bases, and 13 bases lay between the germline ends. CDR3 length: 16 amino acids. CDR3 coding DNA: TGTGCCAGCAGTTTTTTTGGGGAAGGATATAATTCACCCCTCCACTTT. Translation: CASSFFGEGYNSPLHF.